This T cell receptor beta chain is drawn from a study of radiation and T cells in renal cell carcinoma. A word on this clone: Its target is not known.

Germline trimming cut 8 bases from V and 6 bases from J; bases unmatched to any gene: 12. Per the germline V gene, CDR1 is MGHDK and CDR2 is SYGVNS. CDR3 size: 14 residues. Points from the study as a whole: From baseline, blood top tumor clonotypes peaked at 2 weeks post-radiation. Pretreatment tumor biopsies were lacking, so baseline clonotypes are unknown.

Time point of the sample: blood 2 weeks post-SBRT. Treatment denoted: 15 Gy SBRT to primary tumor, nephrectomy 4 weeks later. Radiation-treated patients gave blood at baseline, week 2 and week 4. The tumor was a clear cell renal cell carcinoma. Generated by immunoSEQ multiplex PCR, the TCRdb table keeps only in-frame clones and is missing some. Of about 49,000 clones listed, about 80% are singletons. The source was blood, collected from a patient whose treatment included radiotherapy and nephrectomy. This chain joins TRBV25-1 and TRBJ1-1, with 7 nucleotides matching TRBD1. The TCR sequence derives from a woman aged 70-85 years with renal cell carcinoma. The CDR3 DNA follows: TGTGCCAGCCTAGGCAGGGGGACAACCTCTGAAGCTTTCTTT. It is translated as CASLGRGTTSEAFF.